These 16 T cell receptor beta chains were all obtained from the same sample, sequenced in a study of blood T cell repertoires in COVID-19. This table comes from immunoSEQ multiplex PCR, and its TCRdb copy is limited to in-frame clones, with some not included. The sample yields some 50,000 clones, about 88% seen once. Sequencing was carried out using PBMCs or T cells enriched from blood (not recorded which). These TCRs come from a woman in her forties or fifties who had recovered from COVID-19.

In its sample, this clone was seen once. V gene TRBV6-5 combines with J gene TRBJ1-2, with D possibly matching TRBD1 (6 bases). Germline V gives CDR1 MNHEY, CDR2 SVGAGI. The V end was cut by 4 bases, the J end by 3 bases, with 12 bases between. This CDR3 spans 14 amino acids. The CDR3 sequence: CASSSRTAYYGYTF. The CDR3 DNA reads TGTGCCAGCAGTTCGCGGACAGCCTACTATGGCTACACCTTC.

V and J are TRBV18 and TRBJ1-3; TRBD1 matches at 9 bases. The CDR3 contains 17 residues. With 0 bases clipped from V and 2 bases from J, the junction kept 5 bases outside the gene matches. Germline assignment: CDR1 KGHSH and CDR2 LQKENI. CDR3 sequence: CASSPPRQGEAGNTIYF. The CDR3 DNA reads TGTGCCAGCTCACCACCAAGACAGGGGGAGGCTGGAAACACCATATATTTT.

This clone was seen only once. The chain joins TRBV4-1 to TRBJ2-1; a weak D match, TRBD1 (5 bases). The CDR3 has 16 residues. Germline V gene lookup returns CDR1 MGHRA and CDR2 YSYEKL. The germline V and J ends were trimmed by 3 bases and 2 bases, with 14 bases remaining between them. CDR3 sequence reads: CASSQVLGLAYNEQFF. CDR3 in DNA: TGCGCCAGCAGCCAGGTTCTGGGGCTTGCCTACAATGAGCAGTTCTTC.

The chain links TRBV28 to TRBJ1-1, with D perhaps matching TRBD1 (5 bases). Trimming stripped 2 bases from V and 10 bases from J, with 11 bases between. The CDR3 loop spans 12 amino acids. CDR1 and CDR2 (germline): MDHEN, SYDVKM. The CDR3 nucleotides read TGTGCCAGCAGTTTACAAGCCAGGGCAGCTTTCTTT. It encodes CASSLQARAAFF. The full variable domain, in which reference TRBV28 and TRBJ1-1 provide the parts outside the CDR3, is DVKVTQSSRYLVKRTGEKVFLECVQDMDHENMFWYRQDPGLGLRLIYFSYDVKMKEKGDIPEGYSVSREKKERFSLILESASTNQTSMYLCASSLQARAAFFGQGTRLTVV.

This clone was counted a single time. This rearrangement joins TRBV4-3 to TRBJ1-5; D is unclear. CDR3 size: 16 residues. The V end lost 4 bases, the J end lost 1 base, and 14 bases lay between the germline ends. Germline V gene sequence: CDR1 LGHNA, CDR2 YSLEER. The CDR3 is CASSPSPAESNQPQHF. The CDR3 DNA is TGCGCCAGCAGCCCTAGTCCGGCAGAAAGCAATCAGCCCCAGCATTTT.

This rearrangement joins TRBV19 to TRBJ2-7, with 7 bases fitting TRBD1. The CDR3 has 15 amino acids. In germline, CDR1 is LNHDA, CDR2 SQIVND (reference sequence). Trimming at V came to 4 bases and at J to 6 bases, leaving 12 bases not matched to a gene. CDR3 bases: TGTGCCAGTAGTAGACAGACAGGGAGCTCCGGCGAGCAGTACTTC. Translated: CASSRQTGSSGEQYF.

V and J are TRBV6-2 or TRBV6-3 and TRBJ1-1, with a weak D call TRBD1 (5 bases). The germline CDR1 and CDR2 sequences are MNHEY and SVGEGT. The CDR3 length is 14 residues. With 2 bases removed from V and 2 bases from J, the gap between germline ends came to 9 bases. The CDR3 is CASSYRQLNTEAFF. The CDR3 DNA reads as TGTGCCAGCAGTTACCGACAGCTTAACACTGAAGCTTTCTTT.

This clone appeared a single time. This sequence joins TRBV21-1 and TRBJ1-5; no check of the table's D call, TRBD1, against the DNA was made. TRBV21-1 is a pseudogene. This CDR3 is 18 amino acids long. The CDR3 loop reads CASAGQGTLNDSNQPQHF. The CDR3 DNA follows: TGTGCCAGCGCGGGACAGGGGACCTTAAATGATAGCAATCAGCCCCAGCATTTT.

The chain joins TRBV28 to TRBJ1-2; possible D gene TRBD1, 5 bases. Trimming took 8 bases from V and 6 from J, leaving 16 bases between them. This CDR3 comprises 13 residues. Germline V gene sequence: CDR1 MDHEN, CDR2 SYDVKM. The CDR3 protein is CASRGTANHGYTF. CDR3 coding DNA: TGTGCCAGCCGGGGGACCGCCAACCATGGCTACACCTTC.

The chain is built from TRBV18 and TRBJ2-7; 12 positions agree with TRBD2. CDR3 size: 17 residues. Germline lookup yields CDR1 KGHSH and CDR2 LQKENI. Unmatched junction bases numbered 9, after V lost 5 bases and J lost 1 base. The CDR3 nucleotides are TGTGCCAGCTCATCTCAGACTAGCGGGGGAGGGTCCTACGAGCAGTACTTC. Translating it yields CASSSQTSGGGSYEQYF.

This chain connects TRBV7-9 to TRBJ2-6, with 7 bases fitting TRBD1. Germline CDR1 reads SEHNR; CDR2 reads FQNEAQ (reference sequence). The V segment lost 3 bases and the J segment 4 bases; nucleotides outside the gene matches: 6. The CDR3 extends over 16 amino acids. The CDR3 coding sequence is TGTGCCAGCAGCTTTCTTAGGGGGCGGGGGGCCAACGTCCTGACTTTC. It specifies CASSFLRGRGANVLTF.

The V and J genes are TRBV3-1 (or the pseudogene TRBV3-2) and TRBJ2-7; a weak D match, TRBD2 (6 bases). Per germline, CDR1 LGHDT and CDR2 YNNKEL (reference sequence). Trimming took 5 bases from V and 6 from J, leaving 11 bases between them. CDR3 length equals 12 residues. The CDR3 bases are TGTGCCAGCAGCATCCGGGGGACCGAGCAGTACTTC. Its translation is CASSIRGTEQYF.

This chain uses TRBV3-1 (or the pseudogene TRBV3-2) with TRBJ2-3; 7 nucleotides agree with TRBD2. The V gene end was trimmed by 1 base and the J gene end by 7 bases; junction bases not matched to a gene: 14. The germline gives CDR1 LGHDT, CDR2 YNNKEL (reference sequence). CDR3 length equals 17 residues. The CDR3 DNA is TGTGCCAGCAGCCAAGGCTCCAGCGGGGACTTTAAGCATACGCAGTATTTT. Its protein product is CASSQGSSGDFKHTQYF.

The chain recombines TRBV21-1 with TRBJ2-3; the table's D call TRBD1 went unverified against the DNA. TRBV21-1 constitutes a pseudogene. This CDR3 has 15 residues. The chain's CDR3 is CASSRPQQGADTQYF. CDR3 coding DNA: TGTGCCAGCAGCAGGCCCCAACAGGGGGCTGATACGCAGTATTTT.

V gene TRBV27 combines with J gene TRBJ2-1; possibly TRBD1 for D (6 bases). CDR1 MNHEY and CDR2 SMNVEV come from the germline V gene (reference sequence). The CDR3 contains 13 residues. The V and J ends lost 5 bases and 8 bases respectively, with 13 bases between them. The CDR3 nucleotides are TGTGCCAGCAGTCTGGGGGCGGCCTATGAGCAGTTCTTC. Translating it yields CASSLGAAYEQFF.

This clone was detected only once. The chain's CDR3 is CASSENPPQGRSEKLFF. In DNA, the CDR3 is TGTGCCAGCAGTGAAAACCCCCCACAGGGACGATCGGAAAAACTGTTTTTT. V is TRBV2 and J is TRBJ1-4; a weak D match, TRBD1 (6 bases). CDR3 length: 17 amino acids. Germline V gene data show CDR1 as SNHLY and CDR2 as FYNNEI. V dropped 2 bases and J dropped 8 bases, with 21 bases sitting between them.